This T cell receptor beta chain originates from a study of cytomegalovirus exposure and HLA in healthy donors. V was shortened by 1 base and J by 3 bases, with 12 bases between the two germline ends. In germline, CDR1 is SGHDN, CDR2 FVKESK. CDR3 length: 15 residues. PCR used 60 Vbeta primers and 13 Jbeta primers. Sequencing used immunoSEQ multiplex PCR; TCRdb keeps in-frame clones, though not all of them. Reported are 60,000 to 75,000 clones; the ten largest clones contain over 1.5%. The sequenced sample was PBMCs. This TCR came from a woman aged 30 to 39 in good health and CMV-seronegative. This chain uses TRBV14 with TRBJ1-2; D is unresolved. The CDR3, as DNA: TGTGCCAGCAGCCAAGGGCCGCGGGAGCACTATGGCTACACCTTC. Its translation is CASSQGPREHYGYTF. Full variable domain (outside the CDR3, taken from reference TRBV14 and TRBJ1-2): EAGVTQFPSHSVIEKGQTVTLRCDPISGHDNLYWYRRVMGKEIKFLLHFVKESKQDESGMPNNRFLAERTGGTYSTLKVQPAELEDSGVYFCASSQGPREHYGYTFGSGTRLTVV.